This is a list of T cell receptor beta chains from one sample in a study of T cells in Graves' hyperthyroidism and ophthalmopathy. Each CDR3 protein is one row after TCRdb ran MiXCR on the multiplex PCR reads. Of 450,000 to 650,000 distinct CDR3 sequences listed, 15% to 20% are singletons. The specimen was blood. These receptors came from a woman aged 18-30 years with Graves' ophthalmopathy. Both conserved end residues are part of each CDR3. Each record gives: V gene, J gene, D gene, clone size, CDR3 protein, CDR3 DNA. The D gene is left open where the match is weak. Only part of the rows carry a size: once, few, many, or a class if the clone is expanded.

>TRBV12-3/TRBV12-4|TRBJ2-3|NA|many
CASSLGNSDTQYF
TGTGCCAGCAGCCTAGGTAATTCAGATACGCAGTATTTT
>TRBV28|TRBJ1-5|NA|NA
CASSPPANQPQHF
TGTGCCAGCAGTCCGCCGGCGAATCAGCCCCAGCATTTT
>TRBV27|TRBJ1-6|NA|few
CASRVARDFNSPLHF
TGTGCCAGCAGGGTTGCGAGGGACTTTAATTCACCCCTCCACTTT
>TRBV4-1|TRBJ2-7|TRBD1|few
CASSQKGQDYEQYF
TGCGCCAGCAGCCAAAAAGGACAGGATTACGAGCAGTACTTC
>TRBV7-2|TRBJ2-2|NA|many
CASSLGRLASIAGELFF
TGTGCCAGCAGCTTAGGTCGGCTAGCGTCGATAGCCGGGGAGCTGTTTTTT
>TRBV3-1|TRBJ1-5|NA|many
CASSQVMGNQPQHF
TGTGCCAGCAGCCAAGTCATGGGCAATCAGCCCCAGCATTTT
>TRBV10-3|TRBJ1-1|TRBD1|few
CAIRTTNRGLDEAFF
TGTGCCATCAGGACGACCAACAGGGGGCTGGATGAAGCTTTCTTT
>TRBV28|TRBJ2-7|TRBD2|many
CASSLWTSGASYEQYF
TGTGCCAGCAGTTTATGGACTAGCGGGGCGTCCTACGAGCAGTACTTC
>TRBV28|TRBJ1-1|NA|many
CASSLGGGHTEAFF
TGTGCCAGCAGTTTAGGGGGGGGACACACTGAAGCTTTCTTT
>TRBV20-1|TRBJ2-7|TRBD1|NA
CSARGQGVDEQYF
TGCAGTGCTAGGGGACAGGGGGTCGACGAGCAGTACTTC
>TRBV5-1|TRBJ1-1|TRBD1|many
CASSLVGQGGSWDTEAFF
TGCGCCAGCAGCTTGGTCGGACAGGGAGGATCTTGGGACACTGAAGCTTTCTTT
>TRBV20-1|TRBJ2-7|TRBD2|many
CSARVVAGGEQYF
TGCAGTGCCAGGGTCGTAGCGGGAGGCGAGCAGTACTTC
>TRBV5-1|TRBJ2-1|TRBD2|NA
CASSPTSGRSYNEQFF
TGCGCCAGCAGTCCAACTAGCGGGAGGTCCTACAATGAGCAGTTCTTC
>TRBV6-1|TRBJ2-3|TRBD2|many
CASRYSPAGLADTQYF
TGTGCCAGCAGATATTCGCCAGCGGGGTTAGCAGATACGCAGTATTTT
>TRBV20-1|TRBJ1-1|TRBD1|NA
CSADRDRNTEAFF
TGCAGTGCGGATCGGGACAGGAACACTGAAGCTTTCTTT
>TRBV12-3/TRBV12-4|TRBJ2-7|TRBD2|few
CASSLTSSGSEQYF
TGTGCCAGCAGTTTAACGTCTAGCGGGAGTGAGCAGTACTTC
>TRBV15|TRBJ2-7|NA|NA
CATIRGVATVKTYEQYF
TGTGCCACGATCCGAGGTGTGGCTACCGTAAAAACCTACGAGCAGTACTTC
>TRBV3-1|TRBJ2-7|NA|many
CASSLDGEQYF
TGTGCCAGCAGCCTTGACGGGGAGCAGTACTTC
>TRBV6-1|TRBJ2-5|NA|many
CASSEANPMSTQYF
TGTGCCAGCAGTGAAGCAAACCCCATGTCGACCCAGTACTTC
>TRBV20-1|TRBJ2-7|NA|few
CSASSTDLYEQYF
TGCAGTGCTAGTTCCACTGATCTCTACGAGCAGTACTTC
>TRBV2|TRBJ2-3|NA|once
CASRERLGVGDTQYF
TGTGCCAGCAGAGAAAGACTAGGGGTGGGAGATACGCAGTATTTT
>TRBV30|TRBJ2-2|TRBD2|many
CAWSFPRLAGGPGELFF
TGTGCCTGGAGTTTCCCCCGACTAGCGGGAGGGCCCGGGGAGCTGTTTTTT
>TRBV6-1|TRBJ1-1|TRBD1|many
CASSPGTGTEAFF
TGTGCCAGCAGTCCTGGGACAGGCACTGAAGCTTTCTTT
>TRBV28|TRBJ1-5|NA|many
CASSWRDSNQPQHF
TGTGCCAGCAGTTGGCGGGATAGCAATCAGCCCCAGCATTTT
>TRBV4-1|TRBJ2-2|NA|NA
CASSPPSGELFF
TGCGCCAGCAGCCCCCCGTCCGGGGAGCTGTTTTTT
>TRBV2|TRBJ2-4|TRBD2|many
CATGTSGAKNIQYF
TGTGCCACCGGGACTAGCGGAGCCAAAAACATTCAGTACTTC
>TRBV20-1|TRBJ2-1|NA|NA
CSASPDVYNEQFF
TGCAGTGCTAGTCCGGACGTTTACAATGAGCAGTTCTTC
>TRBV20-1|TRBJ1-2|NA|NA
CSASFRYPPANYGYTF
TGCAGTGCTAGTTTCCGGTACCCTCCGGCGAACTATGGCTACACCTTC
>TRBV30|TRBJ2-7|NA|many
CAWSRGEQYF
TGTGCCTGGAGTAGGGGCGAGCAGTACTTC
>TRBV6-5|TRBJ1-2|NA|NA
CASSSQGSRRNYGYTF
TGTGCCAGCAGTTCGCAGGGCAGTAGACGTAACTATGGCTACACCTTC
>TRBV6-1|TRBJ1-1|NA|many
CASSSTQNTEAFF
TGTGCCAGCAGTTCTACACAGAACACTGAAGCTTTCTTT
>TRBV7-2|TRBJ1-6|NA|NA
CTSSLAPPSPLHF
TGTACCAGCAGCTTAGCGCCTCCGTCACCCCTCCACTTT
>TRBV28|TRBJ2-7|NA|many
CASSPNPGEQYF
TGTGCCAGCAGTCCTAACCCGGGGGAGCAGTACTTC
>TRBV9|TRBJ2-1|TRBD2|NA
CASSVSGDAYNEQFF
TGTGCCAGCAGCGTCAGCGGGGACGCCTACAATGAGCAGTTCTTC
>TRBV6-4|TRBJ2-7|NA|few
CASSDSGPEAYEQYF
TGTGCCAGCAGTGACTCTGGGCCAGAGGCCTACGAGCAGTACTTC
>TRBV9|TRBJ1-1|TRBD1|NA
CASSAGQGAAEAFF
TGTGCCAGCAGCGCGGGACAGGGGGCTGCTGAAGCTTTCTTT
>TRBV19|TRBJ2-1|NA|once
CASSTFPGQKQFF
TGTGCCAGTAGTACCTTCCCCGGACAGAAGCAGTTCTTC
>TRBV5-1|TRBJ2-7|TRBD1|many
CASSSGTGILEQYF
TGCGCCAGCAGCTCCGGGACAGGCATCCTCGAGCAGTACTTC
>TRBV5-1|TRBJ1-5|NA|many
CASSLGLGQPQHF
TGCGCCAGCAGCCTGGGACTGGGGCAGCCCCAGCATTTT
>TRBV12-3/TRBV12-4|TRBJ2-2|TRBD1|many
CASSPNDRGLTGELFF
TGTGCCAGCAGTCCCAACGACAGGGGGCTTACCGGGGAGCTGTTTTTT
>TRBV6-1|TRBJ2-1|NA|few
CASSPSPHGRSSYNEQFF
TGTGCCAGCAGCCCTAGTCCTCATGGTCGGAGCTCCTACAATGAGCAGTTCTTC
>TRBV5-1|TRBJ2-3|NA|NA
CASSLVGEAVTDTQYF
TGCGCCAGCAGCTTGGTGGGAGAAGCAGTGACAGATACGCAGTATTTT
>TRBV11-1|TRBJ2-7|NA|many
CASSLAPSNDEQYF
TGTGCCAGCAGCTTAGCCCCCTCTAACGACGAGCAGTACTTC